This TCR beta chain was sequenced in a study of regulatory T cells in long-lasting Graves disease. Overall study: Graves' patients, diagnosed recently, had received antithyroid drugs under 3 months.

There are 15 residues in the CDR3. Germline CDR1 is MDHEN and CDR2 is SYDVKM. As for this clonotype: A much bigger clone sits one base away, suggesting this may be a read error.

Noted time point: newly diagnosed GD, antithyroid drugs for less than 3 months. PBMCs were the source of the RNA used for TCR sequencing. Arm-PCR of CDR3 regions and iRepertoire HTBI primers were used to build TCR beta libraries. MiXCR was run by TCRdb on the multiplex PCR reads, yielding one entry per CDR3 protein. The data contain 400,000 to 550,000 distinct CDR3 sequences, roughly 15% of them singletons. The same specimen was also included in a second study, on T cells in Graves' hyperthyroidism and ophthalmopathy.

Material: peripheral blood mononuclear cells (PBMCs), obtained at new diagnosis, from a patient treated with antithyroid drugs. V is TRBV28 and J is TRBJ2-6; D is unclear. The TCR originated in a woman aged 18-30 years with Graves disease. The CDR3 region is CASILGSWLANVLTF. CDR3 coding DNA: TGTGCCAGCATTTTAGGAAGCTGGCTGGCCAACGTCCTGACTTTC.